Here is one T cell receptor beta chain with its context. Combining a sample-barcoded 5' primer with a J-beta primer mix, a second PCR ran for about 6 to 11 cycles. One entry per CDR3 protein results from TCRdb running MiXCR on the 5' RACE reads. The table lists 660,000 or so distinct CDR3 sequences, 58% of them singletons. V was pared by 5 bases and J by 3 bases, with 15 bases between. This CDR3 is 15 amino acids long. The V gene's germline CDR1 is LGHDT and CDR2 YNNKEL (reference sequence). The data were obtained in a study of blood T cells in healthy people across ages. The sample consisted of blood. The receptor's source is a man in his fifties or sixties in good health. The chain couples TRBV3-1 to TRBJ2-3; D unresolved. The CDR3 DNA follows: TGTGCCAGCAGCTTAACCACCCTCGGTACAGATACGCAGTATTTT. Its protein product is CASSLTTLGTDTQYF.